One sample yielded the 12 T cell receptor beta chains listed below, sequenced in a study of CXCR3-negative and CXCR3-positive naive CD8 T cells. Study conclusions and caveats: Hydrophobicity was higher for TRB CDR3s found in CXCR3-positive naive cells than in CXCR3-negative naive cells.

Libraries of TRB cDNA were made by 5' RACE and carried UMIs. TCRdb re-analyzed the 5' RACE reads; it lists each CDR3 protein once, without DNA. This repertoire includes about 6,700 distinct CDR3 sequences. Their antigen targets remain unknown. The source material was naive CXCR3+ CD8+ T cells from blood. Sample subset: CD45RO-CCR7+CD27+CD95- naive CD8+ T cells expressing CXCR3 (TNR3+). These receptors all stem from a human donor in good health. Some clones in this sample may be carry-over from other donors' samples.

In terms of frequency, this clonotype is medium-sized. This chain joins TRBV29-1 and TRBJ2-1. Germline V lookup: CDR1 SQVTM, CDR2 ANQGSEA. This CDR3 has 13 amino acids. The CDR3 is CSVEGLTDDEQFF.

This chain uses TRBV29-1 with TRBJ2-7; TCRdb indicates TRBD1, and absent DNA this call remains unverified. From germline, CDR1 is SQVTM and CDR2 ANQGSEA. The CDR3 runs 15 residues. The CDR3 is CSGGSGTQDPYVQYF.

V usage is TRBV29-1 and J usage is TRBJ2-5; lacking DNA, the TRBD1 call made by TCRdb goes unchecked. This CDR3 has 14 amino acids. Germline loops: CDR1 SQVTM, CDR2 ANQGSEA. The CDR3 loop reads CSVEDTAAVTGEYF.

By frequency, this clonotype registers medium-sized. The chain is built from TRBV10-3 and TRBJ1-1. Germline CDR1 is ENHRY and CDR2 is SYGVKD. CDR3 size: 13 residues. The chain's CDR3 is CAISDLDGYEAFF.

By frequency, this clonotype registers medium-sized. The chain has TRBV29-1 and TRBJ2-1; the TCRdb call, TRBD1, lacks DNA for checking. Germline V gene sequence: CDR1 SQVTM, CDR2 ANQGSEA. The CDR3 contains 16 residues. CDR3 region: CSVEDYGHSGDNEQFF.

V gene TRBV7-6 combines with J gene TRBJ1-3; with no DNA, the TCRdb D assignment of TRBD1 cannot be verified. CDR1 is SGHVS and CDR2 is FNYEAQ in the germline V gene. CDR3 length equals 15 residues. CDR3 in amino acids: CASSPSGPAGNTIYF.

The V call is TRBV11-2, the J call TRBJ2-1; TCRdb proposes TRBD1, but this gene call is untestable without DNA. CDR1 and CDR2 from the germline V gene are SGHAT and FQNNGV. CDR3 length equals 13 residues. CDR3 sequence: CASSLVGDNEQFF. Filled out from reference TRBV11-2 and TRBJ2-1, the complete variable domain reads EAGVAQSPRYKIIEKRQSVAFWCNPISGHATLYWYQQILGQGPKLLIQFQNNGVVDDSQLPKDRFSAERLKGVDSTLKIQPAKLEDSAVYLCASSLVGDNEQFFGPGTRLTVL.

The chain has TRBV3-1 and TRBJ2-3; there is no DNA to check the TCRdb D call of TRBD2. CDR1 is LGHDT and CDR2 is YNNKEL in the germline V gene (reference sequence). This CDR3 region has 15 residues. CDR3: CASSQFLAGVDTQYF.

This clonotype is labeled medium-sized based on frequency. V usage is TRBV7-2 and J usage is TRBJ2-5; without DNA, the TCRdb call of TRBD1 cannot be checked. Germline V gene sequence: CDR1 SGHTA, CDR2 FQGNSA. The CDR3 runs to 15 residues. The CDR3 sequence: CASSLTGGVGETQYF.

J is TRBJ1-2 and V is TRBV12-3 or TRBV12-4. The CDR3 is 11 amino acids. The CDR3 loop is CASSWTAGYTF.

The gene calls are TRBV15 and TRBJ2-2; TCRdb designates TRBD1, a call that cannot be tested without DNA. This CDR3 has 17 residues. Germline-derived CDR1 and CDR2 are LNHNV and YYDKDF (reference sequence). CDR3 sequence reads: CATSRDLGGGYTGELFF.

Frequency places this clonotype as medium-sized. The V call is TRBV20-1, the J call TRBJ2-1; TCRdb indicates TRBD2, and absent DNA this call remains unverified. This CDR3 comprises 17 residues. The germline CDR1 and CDR2 sequences are DFQATT and SNEGSKA (reference sequence). CDR3: CSASGLFRGRTYNEQFF.